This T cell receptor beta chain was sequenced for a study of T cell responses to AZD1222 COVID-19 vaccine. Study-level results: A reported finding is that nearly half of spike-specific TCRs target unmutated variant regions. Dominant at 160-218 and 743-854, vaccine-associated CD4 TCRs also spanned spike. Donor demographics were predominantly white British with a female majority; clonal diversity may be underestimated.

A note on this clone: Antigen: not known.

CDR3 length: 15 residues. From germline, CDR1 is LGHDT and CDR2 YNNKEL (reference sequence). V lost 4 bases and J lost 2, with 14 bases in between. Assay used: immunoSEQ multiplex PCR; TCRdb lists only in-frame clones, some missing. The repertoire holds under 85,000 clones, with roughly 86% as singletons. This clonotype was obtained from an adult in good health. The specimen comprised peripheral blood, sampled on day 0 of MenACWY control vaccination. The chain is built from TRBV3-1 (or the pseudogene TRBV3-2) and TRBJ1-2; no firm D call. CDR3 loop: CASSRLDVVNYGYTF. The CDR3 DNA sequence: TGTGCCAGCAGCCGCCTGGATGTGGTAAACTATGGCTACACCTTC.